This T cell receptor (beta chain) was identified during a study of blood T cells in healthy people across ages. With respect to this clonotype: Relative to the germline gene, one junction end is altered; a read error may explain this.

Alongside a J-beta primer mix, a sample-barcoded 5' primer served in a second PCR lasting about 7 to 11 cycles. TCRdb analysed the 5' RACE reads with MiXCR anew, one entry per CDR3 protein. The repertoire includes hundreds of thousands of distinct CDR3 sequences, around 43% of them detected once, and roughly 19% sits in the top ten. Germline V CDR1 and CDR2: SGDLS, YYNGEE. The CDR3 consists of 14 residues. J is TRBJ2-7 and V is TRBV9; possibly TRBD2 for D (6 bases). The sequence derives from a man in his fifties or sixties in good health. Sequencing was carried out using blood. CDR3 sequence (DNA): TGTGCCAGCAGCGGCCGGGACTCTGACTACGGGCAGTACTTC. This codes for CASSGRDSDYGQYF.